Ten or more counts support the clone carrying this TCR beta chain. This record comes from a study of neurological immune-mediated disorders. TCRdb ran MiXCR on the 5' RACE reads and lists one entry per CDR3 protein. The sample holds about 36,000 distinct CDR3 sequences, more than 9.5% seen once. This CDR3 has 13 residues. From germline, CDR1 is LNHNV and CDR2 YYDKDF (reference sequence). Trimming removed 8 bases at V and 2 bases at J, with 9 bases between. Time point reported: technical triplicate 1. Where libraries were unsorted, they were derived from 2 million PBMCs stored at -80 degrees C. This chain uses TRBV15 with TRBJ2-2; the D gene is possibly TRBD2 (6 bases). This receptor was obtained from a man between 60 and 75 years old with HTLV-1-associated myelopathy (HAM/TSP). Sequencing was performed on PBMCs. The CDR3 coding sequence is TGTGCCACCCGGGACTTTAACACCGGGGAGCTGTTTTTT. It yields the protein CATRDFNTGELFF.